This T cell receptor (beta chain) was recorded in a study of chemoradiotherapy in HPV16-positive cancers. Germline assignment: CDR1 PRHDT and CDR2 FYEKMQ (reference sequence). The V and J ends lost 5 bases and 1 base respectively, with 11 bases between them. The CDR3 consists of 14 residues. The repertoire was sequenced with immunoSEQ multiplex PCR; TCRdb's copy has only in-frame clones and lacks some. The sample records approximately 28,000 clones, roughly nine tenths being singletons. Material: blood, obtained from a patient who underwent chemoradiotherapy. This TCR derives from a human donor with HPV-associated anogenital cancer. This sequence joins TRBV13 and TRBJ1-1, with a possible D match to TRBD1 (5 bases). The CDR3 region is CASSKGRPNTEAFF. CDR3 DNA: TGTGCCAGCAGCAAGGGACGGCCGAACACTGAAGCTTTCTTT. The entire variable domain, with the rest obtained from reference TRBV13 and TRBJ1-1, is as follows: AAGVIQSPRHLIKEKRETATLKCYPIPRHDTVYWYQQGPGQDPQFLISFYEKMQSDKGSIPDRFSAQQFSDYHSELNMSSLELGDSALYFCASSKGRPNTEAFFGQGTRLTVV.